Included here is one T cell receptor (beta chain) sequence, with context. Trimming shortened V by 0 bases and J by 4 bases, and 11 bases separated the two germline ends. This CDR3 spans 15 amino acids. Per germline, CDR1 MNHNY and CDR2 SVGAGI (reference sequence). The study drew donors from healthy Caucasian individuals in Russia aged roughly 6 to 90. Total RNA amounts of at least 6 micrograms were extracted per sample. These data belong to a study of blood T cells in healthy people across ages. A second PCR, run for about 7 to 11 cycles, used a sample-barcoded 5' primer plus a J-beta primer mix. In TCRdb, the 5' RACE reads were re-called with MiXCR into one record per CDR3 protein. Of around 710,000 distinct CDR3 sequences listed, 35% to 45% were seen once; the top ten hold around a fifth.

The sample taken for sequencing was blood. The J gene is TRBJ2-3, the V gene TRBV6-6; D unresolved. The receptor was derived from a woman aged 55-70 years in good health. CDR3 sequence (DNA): TGTGCCAGCAGTTACTCGAACGATGGCGCAGATACGCAGTATTTT. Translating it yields CASSYSNDGADTQYF.